These 32 T cell receptor beta chains were sequenced from one sample in a study of early T cells in non-severe SARS-CoV-2 infection. TCRdb ran MiXCR on the 5' RACE reads and lists one entry per CDR3 protein. The sample holds about 120,000 distinct CDR3 sequences, around an eighth seen once. Sequencing used whole blood, obtained at baseline. The receptors derive from an adult who was a healthcare worker with PCR-confirmed SARS-CoV-2 infection or an uninfected control (not recorded which).

This clonotype was counted ten times or more. The CDR3 is CASSARGTGADTQYF. The CDR3 bases are TGTGCCAGCAGTGCCCGGGGTACCGGCGCAGATACGCAGTATTTT. This chain uses TRBV2 with TRBJ2-3, with D maybe TRBD2 (5 bases). V dropped 4 bases and J dropped 4 bases, with 15 bases sitting between them. The CDR3 runs to 15 residues. Germline assignment: CDR1 SNHLY and CDR2 FYNNEI.

This clonotype occurred many times. CDR3 sequence: CASSLEYQPQHF. The CDR3 coding sequence is TGTGCCAGCAGTTTGGAGTATCAGCCCCAGCATTTT. The chain combines TRBV28 with TRBJ1-5; D gene ambiguous. From germline, CDR1 is MDHEN and CDR2 SYDVKM. CDR3 length: 12 residues. The ends were cut back, 3 bases at V and 5 bases at J, with 5 bases in the middle.

This clonotype was counted between two and nine times. V and J are TRBV27 and TRBJ1-6; D may be TRBD1 (6 bases). Germline V gene sequence: CDR1 MNHEY, CDR2 SMNVEV (reference sequence). The CDR3 length is 15 residues. Trimming removed 0 bases at V and 10 bases at J, with 13 bases between. The CDR3 sequence is CASSLSGGAYSPLHF. Here the CDR3 DNA reads TGTGCCAGCAGTTTATCGGGGGGGGCATACTCACCCCTCCACTTT.

This clonotype was counted between two and nine times. The chain employs TRBV6-6 and TRBJ2-5; D ambiguous. Germline V gene lookup returns CDR1 MNHNY and CDR2 SVGAGI (reference sequence). V was pared by 7 bases and J by 4 bases, with 13 bases between. The CDR3 totals 13 residues. The CDR3 nucleotides are TGTGCCAGCACCCTCGGGCCCTTAGAGACCCAGTACTTC. Protein sequence: CASTLGPLETQYF.

The sample holds a few counts of this clonotype. The V gene is TRBV12-3 or TRBV12-4, the J gene TRBJ1-5; 9 bases are shared with TRBD1. The CDR3 spans 16 residues. Germline trimming cut 6 bases from V and 4 bases from J; bases unmatched to any gene: 10. This CDR3 is CASSPWTGATNQPQHF. The CDR3 DNA sequence: TGTGCCAGCAGCCCATGGACAGGGGCTACAAATCAGCCCCAGCATTTT.

This sequence joins TRBV7-8 and TRBJ1-3; no clear D. The CDR3 length is 15 residues. Germline loops: CDR1 SGHVS, CDR2 FQNEAQ. With 7 bases removed from V and 0 bases from J, the gap between germline ends came to 13 bases. CDR3 coding DNA: TGTGCCAGCAACGTCCGGGCGCTCTCTGGAAACACCATATATTTT. It codes for CASNVRALSGNTIYF. Supplemented by reference TRBV7-8 and TRBJ1-3, the full variable domain reads GAGVSQSPRYKVAKRGQDVALRCDPISGHVSLFWYQQALGQGPEFLTYFQNEAQLDKSGLPSDRFFAERPEGSVSTLKIQRTQQEDSAVYLCASNVRALSGNTIYFGEGSWLTVV.

The chain is built from TRBV6-5 and TRBJ2-3, with 8 bases aligning to TRBD1. Germline-derived CDR1 and CDR2 are MNHEY and SVGAGI. The CDR3 has 13 residues. The V segment lost 6 bases and the J segment 5 bases; nucleotides outside the gene matches: 4. The CDR3 sequence is CASRLTGGDTQYF. DNA for the CDR3: TGTGCCAGCAGACTAACAGGGGGAGATACGCAGTATTTT.

The J gene is TRBJ2-2, the V gene TRBV5-1; no clear D gene. Trimming shortened V by 0 bases and J by 7 bases, and 10 bases separated the two germline ends. The CDR3 totals 14 residues. CDR1 and CDR2 from the germline V gene are SGHRS and YFSETQ. CDR3 in amino acids: CASSLVEVGGELFF. The CDR3 nucleotides read TGCGCCAGCAGCTTGGTCGAGGTGGGCGGGGAGCTGTTTTTT.

CDR3 DNA: TGTGCCAGCAGTCCAGGTGGACATGCCTCCTACGAGCAGTACTTC. Protein: CASSPGGHASYEQYF. The chain is built from TRBV2 and TRBJ2-7; D perhaps matches TRBD1 (5 bases). The CDR3 is made up of 15 amino acids. Trimming left V 5 bases short and J 0 bases short, with 14 bases between. Germline CDR1 reads SNHLY; CDR2 reads FYNNEI.

The chain has TRBV11-2 and TRBJ2-3; 13 bases fit TRBD2. The length of the CDR3 is 19 residues. Germline CDR1 SGHAT, CDR2 FQNNGV. J lost 3 bases, V lost 5 bases, and 14 bases had no gene match. CDR3 residues: CASSLPADRTSGRTDTQYF. The CDR3, as DNA: TGTGCCAGCAGCCTCCCCGCCGATAGGACTAGCGGGAGAACAGATACGCAGTATTTT.

The chain has TRBV24-1 and TRBJ2-4; D uncertain. The CDR3 has 12 residues. Trimming removed 6 bases from V and 8 bases from J, with 10 bases in between. From germline, CDR1 is KGHDR and CDR2 SFDVKD. The CDR3 DNA reads TGTGCCACCAGTCAAACGGCCGACATTCAGTACTTC. Its translation: CATSQTADIQYF.

This clonotype was seen repeatedly, ten times or more. V usage is TRBV3-1 and J usage is TRBJ2-1; D is ambiguous. CDR1 is LGHDT and CDR2 is YNNKEL in the germline V gene (reference sequence). Trimming took 4 bases from V and 5 from J, leaving 6 bases between them. This CDR3 is built from 12 residues. CDR3 DNA sequence: TGTGCCAGCAGCCTGAGTCACAATGAGCAGTTCTTC. It yields the protein CASSLSHNEQFF.

This clonotype appeared many times. The J gene is TRBJ2-1, the V gene TRBV4-1; possibly TRBD1 for D (5 bases). The CDR3 length is 14 residues. The V and J ends lost 4 bases and 8 bases respectively, with 15 bases between them. The germline CDR1 and CDR2 sequences are MGHRA and YSYEKL. For the CDR3, the DNA is TGCGCCAGCAGCCGAGACAGCTTACTCGATGAGCAGTTCTTC. Its protein product is CASSRDSLLDEQFF.

This clonotype was counted at least ten times. This chain connects TRBV7-2 to TRBJ1-6; 9 bases align to TRBD1. Germline CDR1 is SGHTA and CDR2 is FQGNSA. This CDR3 has 16 residues. V was pared by 8 bases and J by 7 bases, with 12 bases of the junction left unmatched. The CDR3 nucleotides read TGTGCCAGCTCCCGATTCGCCGGGACAGGGAATTCACCCCTCCACTTT. Protein product: CASSRFAGTGNSPLHF.

In its sample, this clonotype was seen many times. The chain carries TRBV29-1 and TRBJ1-2, with 7 positions matching TRBD1. This CDR3 comprises 16 residues. Germline assignment: CDR1 SQVTM and CDR2 ANQGSEA. Losses at the gene ends were 4 bases for V and 0 bases for J; bases not matched to a gene: 11. This chain's CDR3 is CSVVFRGQRTNYGYTF. The CDR3 bases are TGCAGCGTTGTTTTTCGGGGACAGAGGACTAACTATGGCTACACCTTC.

This clonotype has only a few counts. The chain links TRBV7-6 to TRBJ1-1; the match to TRBD1 covers 9 bases. There are 14 residues in the CDR3. V lost 5 bases, J lost 8 bases, and 9 bases stayed unmatched. Germline V CDR1 and CDR2: SGHVS, FNYEAQ. In DNA, the CDR3 is TGTGCCAGCAGCGAAAGTGACAGGGGGAGAGAAGCTTTCTTT. Protein: CASSESDRGREAFF.

V usage is TRBV5-5 and J usage is TRBJ2-3, with a possible D match to TRBD2 (6 bases). The CDR3 covers 14 residues. V was shortened by 7 bases and J by 2 bases, with 14 bases between the two germline ends. Per the germline V gene, CDR1 is SGHKS and CDR2 is YYEKEE (reference sequence). The CDR3 sequence: CASLLAVPTDTQYF. The CDR3 DNA reads TGTGCCAGCCTTTTAGCGGTCCCCACAGATACGCAGTATTTT.

As for this clonotype: This CDR3 is missing its conserved last phenylalanine or tryptophan, likely due to a read error. The CDR3 bases are TGTGCCAGCAGTCGCCCAATAGGGGGGCGCAGCGGCAATCAGCCCCAGCATTCT. Its protein product is CASSRPIGGRSGNQPQHS. This sequence joins TRBV6-2 or TRBV6-3 and TRBJ1-5, with D possibly matching TRBD1 (6 bases). Germline V gives CDR1 MNHEY, CDR2 SVGEGT. The CDR3 has 18 amino acids. Between the trimmed V and J ends, which lost 5 bases and 2 bases, there was a span of 22 bases.

This clonotype has a handful of counts. The chain uses TRBV20-1 and TRBJ2-3; D may be TRBD2 (6 bases). This CDR3 is 16 amino acids long. V shed 6 bases and J shed 0 bases, with 19 bases lying between them. CDR1 DFQATT and CDR2 SNEGSKA come from the germline V gene (reference sequence). Here the CDR3 DNA reads TGCAGTGCAAAAGGGGCCCCACGGGGGAGCACAGATACGCAGTATTTT. Translated, it gives CSAKGAPRGSTDTQYF.

This clonotype came up a few times. The chain combines TRBV3-1 with TRBJ1-2, with D tentatively TRBD1 (5 bases). Trimming shortened V by 0 bases and J by 8 bases, and 10 bases separated the two germline ends. The CDR3 length is 13 residues. CDR1 is LGHDT, CDR2 YNNKEL, per germline (reference sequence). The CDR3 nucleotides are TGTGCCAGCAGCCAAGACGCAGGGAGCGGCTACACCTTC. Translation gives CASSQDAGSGYTF.

In this sample, this clonotype turned up a few times. The J gene is TRBJ2-7, the V gene TRBV18; D not resolved. CDR3 size: 14 residues. The germline V and J ends were trimmed by 6 bases and 0 bases, with 12 bases remaining between them. Germline CDR1 is KGHSH and CDR2 is LQKENI. The CDR3 region has the DNA TGTGCCAGCTCCGCGGACCGTAACTCCTACGAGCAGTACTTC. Amino acids: CASSADRNSYEQYF.

This clonotype was detected many times. V gene TRBV29-1 combines with J gene TRBJ2-5; the D is unclear. The germline CDR1 and CDR2 sequences are SQVTM and ANQGSEA. Trimming removed 5 bases at V and 0 bases at J, with 7 bases between. CDR3 length equals 12 residues. The DNA for the CDR3 is TGCAGCGTTTCTTGGAACCAAGAGACCCAGTACTTC. As protein: CSVSWNQETQYF.

The rearrangement joins TRBV5-4 to TRBJ1-2, with TRBD1 matching 8 bases. The germline CDR1 and CDR2 sequences are SGHNT and YYREEE (reference sequence). This CDR3 is 15 amino acids long. Losses at the gene ends were 0 bases for V and 6 bases for J; bases not matched to a gene: 7. This CDR3 is CASSLDSGQVDGYTF. The CDR3 DNA is TGTGCCAGCAGCTTGGATTCGGGACAGGTCGATGGCTACACCTTC.

This clonotype was counted a few times. J is TRBJ1-4 and V is TRBV30; D is perhaps TRBD1 (5 bases). Looked up from germline, CDR1 is GTSNPN and CDR2 is SVGIG (reference sequence). This CDR3 has 13 amino acids. V was clipped by 4 bases and J by 5 bases, with 11 bases between them. This CDR3 is CAWTRDGNEKLFF. The CDR3 bases are TGTGCCTGGACACGGGACGGGAATGAAAAACTGTTTTTT.

The CDR3 DNA sequence: TGCAGCGTCACGGGACAGGGTAACTATGGCTACACCTTC. Translated: CSVTGQGNYGYTF. This chain joins TRBV29-1 and TRBJ1-2; 9 bases line up with TRBD1. From germline, CDR1 is SQVTM and CDR2 ANQGSEA. This CDR3 is 13 amino acids long. Trimming took 6 bases from V and 1 from J; bases not matched to a gene: 3.

The chain joins TRBV29-1 to TRBJ1-5; no definite D call. CDR3 length: 13 residues. V was pared by 4 bases and J by 4 bases, with 11 bases between. Germline CDR1 SQVTM, CDR2 ANQGSEA. DNA of the CDR3: TGCAGCGTTGCGGGCAGTAGAAATCAGCCCCAGCATTTT. Its protein product is CSVAGSRNQPQHF.

This clonotype was picked up a small number of times. The chain joins TRBV7-9 to TRBJ2-5; D might be TRBD1 (5 bases). V lost 5 bases to trimming and J lost 5 bases, with 12 bases between them. The CDR3 is 13 residues long. Germline V gene lookup returns CDR1 SEHNR and CDR2 FQNEAQ (reference sequence). DNA for the CDR3: TGTGCCAGCAGCCGGGCAGGGTACGAGACCCAGTACTTC. Its translation is CASSRAGYETQYF.

J is TRBJ1-3 and V is TRBV6-6; 9 positions agree with TRBD1. The CDR3 is 15 amino acids. The V gene end was trimmed by 5 bases and the J gene end by 2 bases; junction bases not matched to a gene: 4. CDR1 is MNHNY and CDR2 is SVGAGI in the germline V gene (reference sequence). The DNA of the CDR3 is TGTGCCAGCAGTGGCCGGGACAGGGCTGGAAACACCATATATTTT. This encodes CASSGRDRAGNTIYF.

This rearrangement joins TRBV20-1 to TRBJ1-1, with 10 bases matching TRBD1. The CDR3 runs 14 residues. Germline loops: CDR1 DFQATT, CDR2 SNEGSKA (reference sequence). The junction had 5 bases not matched to a gene; V was cut back by 5 bases and J by 2 bases. The CDR3 protein is CSAATGGDNTEAFF. The CDR3, as DNA: TGCAGTGCTGCGACAGGGGGCGATAACACTGAAGCTTTCTTT.

This clonotype was observed a few times. The chain recombines TRBV6-4 with TRBJ1-5, with a tentative D call TRBD1 (5 bases). V lost 4 bases to trimming and J lost 4 bases, with 17 bases between them. In germline, CDR1 is MRHNA, CDR2 SNTAGT. The length of the CDR3 is 16 residues. The CDR3 coding sequence is TGTGCCAGCAGTGGGTGGAGGGGAAGGGCGAATCAGCCCCAGCATTTT. Translating it yields CASSGWRGRANQPQHF.

This chain connects TRBV7-9 to TRBJ2-1; 9 nucleotides agree with TRBD1. Trimming at V came to 5 bases and at J to 3 bases, leaving 5 bases not matched to a gene. This CDR3 has 15 residues. Germline CDR1 SEHNR, CDR2 FQNEAQ (reference sequence). The CDR3 is CASSRQGEIYNEQFF. The DNA for the CDR3 is TGTGCCAGCAGCAGACAGGGGGAGATCTACAATGAGCAGTTCTTC.

This clonotype was counted between two and nine times. The V gene is TRBV11-2, the J gene TRBJ2-3; 7 nucleotides match TRBD1. The germline V gene encodes CDR1 SGHAT and CDR2 FQNNGV. The CDR3 has 14 residues. The J segment lost 8 bases and the V segment lost 5 bases, leaving 10 bases of the junction unmatched. The CDR3 DNA sequence: TGTGCCAGCAGCGCCGGGACAGAGGGGGTTACGCAGTATTTT. Its protein product is CASSAGTEGVTQYF.